The T cell receptor (beta chain) under discussion was sequenced for a study of T-cell reconstitution after alpha-beta-depleted transplantation in children. Study-level points and caveats: Reportedly, only several hundred clones from non-depleted graft cells drove alpha-beta T-cell counts at about two months. Certain patients had high TCRbeta diversity at day 60, and it came from recipient T cells and thymic progenitors that survived. Among T cells one year after transplant, newly produced cells accounted for most counts and diversity.

Germline assignment: CDR1 MNHEY and CDR2 SVGAGI. Trimming pared 0 bases from V and 1 base from J, leaving 9 bases between. The CDR3 has 16 residues. Regarding this clonotype: Its antigen is unidentified.

As it was prepared, the TCRbeta library received unique molecular identifiers. MiXCR, run by TCRdb on the PCR reads, gives a single entry per CDR3 protein. The data hold 550,000 to 600,000 distinct CDR3 sequences, with more than 20% observed a single time. The chain carries TRBV6-5 and TRBJ1-4; D remains unclear. Here the sequenced sample was PBMCs, mostly from graft donor cells, taken 360 days after TCRalphabeta/CD19-depleted stem cell transplant. The source of this sequence is a boy in the first two years of life who had a stem cell transplant for acute myeloid leukemia, so the T cells may come from the graft donor. CDR3 protein: CASSYSGLGTNEKLFF. The CDR3 DNA reads as TGTGCCAGCAGTTACTCAGGGTTGGGAACTAATGAAAAACTGTTTTTT.